Listed below are T cell receptor beta chains from one sample, sequenced in a study of Ad26.COV2.S vaccination and SARS-CoV-2 variants. TCRdb's copy holds only in-frame clones and misses some; the assay was immunoSEQ multiplex PCR. The data contain about 480,000 clones, around nine tenths of them singletons. Sequenced here: peripheral blood, sampled in a trial of Ad26.COV2.S vaccine versus placebo. The receptors originated from a person between 18 and 65 years old who received the Ad26.COV2.S COVID-19 vaccine or a placebo. CDR3s include the opening cysteine and the closing phenylalanine or tryptophan. A D gene is named only where the DNA matches it firmly. Only part of the rows carry a size: once, few, many, or a class if the clone is expanded.

V gene: TRBV4-3; J gene: TRBJ2-6; clone size: once; D gene: .; CDR3 DNA: TGCGCCAGCAGCCAAGATCTAATAGGGGGCGGGAGGAAAAGCTCTGGGGCCAACGTCCTGACTTTC; CDR3 protein: CASSQDLIGGGRKSSGANVLTF
V gene: TRBV3-1/TRBV3-2; J gene: TRBJ2-3; clone size: .; D gene: .; CDR3 DNA: TGTGCCAGCAGCCAAGCCGGGAGAACAGATACGCAGTATTTT; CDR3 protein: CASSQAGRTDTQYF
V gene: TRBV5-5; J gene: TRBJ2-3; clone size: .; D gene: .; CDR3 DNA: TGTGCCAGCAGCTTGGCGCAGGGAGAGTATACGCAGTATTTT; CDR3 protein: CASSLAQGEYTQYF
V gene: TRBV13; J gene: TRBJ2-7; clone size: .; D gene: .; CDR3 DNA: TGTGCCAGCAGCTCAACCGGGACCTTCGCCTACGAGCAGTACTTC; CDR3 protein: CASSSTGTFAYEQYF
V gene: TRBV14; J gene: TRBJ2-1; clone size: .; D gene: TRBD2; CDR3 DNA: TGTGCCAGCAGCCAAGTCGCGGGGGGCTACAATGAGCAGTTCTTC; CDR3 protein: CASSQVAGGYNEQFF
V gene: TRBV28; J gene: TRBJ1-1; clone size: .; D gene: .; CDR3 DNA: TGTGCCAGCAGTTTATATAACGAAGTTGCTTTCTTT; CDR3 protein: CASSLYNEVAFF
V gene: TRBV3-1/TRBV3-2; J gene: TRBJ2-1; clone size: .; D gene: .; CDR3 DNA: TGTGCCAGCAGCCAAGTCCGGACCCCGGGCTTCAATGAGCAGTTCTTC; CDR3 protein: CASSQVRTPGFNEQFF
V gene: TRBV19; J gene: TRBJ2-6; clone size: .; D gene: TRBD1; CDR3 DNA: TGTGCCAGTAGTAGCTGGACAGGGCGCTCTGGGGCCAACGTCCTGACTTTC; CDR3 protein: CASSSWTGRSGANVLTF
V gene: TRBV6-5; J gene: TRBJ1-1; clone size: .; D gene: .; CDR3 DNA: TGTGCCAGCAGTTACATGCACACTGAAGCTTTCTTT; CDR3 protein: CASSYMHTEAFF
V gene: TRBV7-3; J gene: TRBJ2-7; clone size: once; D gene: TRBD1; CDR3 DNA: TGTGCCAGCAGCTACAGGGGACCCTACGAGCAGTACTTC; CDR3 protein: CASSYRGPYEQYF
V gene: TRBV7-2; J gene: TRBJ2-7; clone size: .; D gene: .; CDR3 DNA: TGTGCCAGCAGCCCAGGGGGGGGCTACGAGCAGTACTTC; CDR3 protein: CASSPGGGYEQYF
V gene: TRBV27; J gene: TRBJ1-5; clone size: .; D gene: TRBD1; CDR3 DNA: TGTGCCAGCAGTCAGGGGGCATTAAATCAGCCCCAGCATTTT; CDR3 protein: CASSQGALNQPQHF
V gene: TRBV29-1; J gene: TRBJ2-7; clone size: .; D gene: .; CDR3 DNA: TGCAGCGTTGTCGGGCGAAACACAGGGAGTACCTACGAGCAGTACTTC; CDR3 protein: CSVVGRNTGSTYEQYF
V gene: TRBV30; J gene: TRBJ2-1; clone size: .; D gene: TRBD2; CDR3 DNA: TGTGCCTGGCGCGGGAGTTCGAGGGAGCAGTTCTTC; CDR3 protein: CAWRGSSREQFF
V gene: TRBV4-2; J gene: TRBJ2-7; clone size: .; D gene: .; CDR3 DNA: TGTGCCAGCAGCCAAAACCCTACCTACGAGCAGTACTTC; CDR3 protein: CASSQNPTYEQYF
V gene: TRBV24-1; J gene: TRBJ2-7; clone size: .; D gene: .; CDR3 DNA: TGTGCCGCTATCTGGAGATCAACCGACGAGCAGTACTTC; CDR3 protein: CAAIWRSTDEQYF
V gene: TRBV10-3; J gene: TRBJ2-1; clone size: .; D gene: TRBD1; CDR3 DNA: TGTGCCATCTCCTCGGTACAGGGGTCCGTACGGGATGAGCAGTTCTTC; CDR3 protein: CAISSVQGSVRDEQFF
V gene: TRBV30; J gene: TRBJ2-1; clone size: .; D gene: .; CDR3 DNA: TGTGCCTGGGGCTTTGGGTACAATGAGCAGTTCTTC; CDR3 protein: CAWGFGYNEQFF
V gene: TRBV24-1; J gene: TRBJ2-1; clone size: once; D gene: .; CDR3 DNA: TGTGCCACCAGTGATTTAGGCCAGGGCAGCTCCAATGAGCAGTTCTTC; CDR3 protein: CATSDLGQGSSNEQFF
V gene: TRBV10-3; J gene: TRBJ2-2; clone size: .; D gene: .; CDR3 DNA: TGTGCCATCAGTGGACGGACGGAGACCGGGGAGCTGTTTTTT; CDR3 protein: CAISGRTETGELFF
V gene: TRBV2; J gene: TRBJ2-7; clone size: .; D gene: .; CDR3 DNA: TGTGCCAGCAGTGAAAGGTTTGGGGGTGTGGAGCAGTACTTC; CDR3 protein: CASSERFGGVEQYF
V gene: TRBV28; J gene: TRBJ2-7; clone size: few; D gene: .; CDR3 DNA: TGTGCCAGCAGTTTCCCCTTAGCTACCTCGCCCTTCGAGCAGTACTTC; CDR3 protein: CASSFPLATSPFEQYF
V gene: TRBV6-2/TRBV6-3; J gene: TRBJ2-2; clone size: .; D gene: TRBD2; CDR3 DNA: TGTGCCAGCAGTTACGGTAGCGGGAGGGCCACCGGGGAGCTGTTTTTT; CDR3 protein: CASSYGSGRATGELFF
V gene: TRBV7-6; J gene: TRBJ2-7; clone size: .; D gene: TRBD1; CDR3 DNA: TGTGCCAGCAGCCAGCAGACAGGGGGGACCTACGAGCAGTACTTC; CDR3 protein: CASSQQTGGTYEQYF
V gene: TRBV19; J gene: TRBJ1-6; clone size: .; D gene: TRBD1; CDR3 DNA: TGTGCCAGTAGTACCTCGGGACAGCCTAATTCACCCCTCCACTTT; CDR3 protein: CASSTSGQPNSPLHF
V gene: TRBV29-1; J gene: TRBJ2-1; clone size: once; D gene: TRBD2; CDR3 DNA: TGCAGCGTTGTAAACCGACTAGCGGGCAATGAGCAGTTCTTC; CDR3 protein: CSVVNRLAGNEQFF
V gene: TRBV3-1/TRBV3-2; J gene: TRBJ1-1; clone size: .; D gene: .; CDR3 DNA: TGTGCCAGCAGCCAAGTAATACGGGGAACTGAAGCTTTCTTT; CDR3 protein: CASSQVIRGTEAFF
V gene: TRBV29-1; J gene: TRBJ2-7; clone size: .; D gene: .; CDR3 DNA: TGCAGCGTTGAAGGGGGCAGCGAGCAGTACTTC; CDR3 protein: CSVEGGSEQYF
V gene: TRBV7-9; J gene: TRBJ1-1; clone size: .; D gene: .; CDR3 DNA: TGTGCCAGCAGCTCTGGGTGGGGGAAGAACACTGAAGCTTTCTTT; CDR3 protein: CASSSGWGKNTEAFF
V gene: TRBV2; J gene: TRBJ2-1; clone size: .; D gene: TRBD1; CDR3 DNA: TGTGCCACAACAACCCAAAGACAGGGGACGAGCAATGAGCAGTTCTTC; CDR3 protein: CATTTQRQGTSNEQFF
V gene: TRBV29-1; J gene: TRBJ1-1; clone size: .; D gene: .; CDR3 DNA: TGCAGCGCCCTGGGACTCACGAACACTGAAGCTTTCTTT; CDR3 protein: CSALGLTNTEAFF
V gene: TRBV29-1; J gene: TRBJ2-3; clone size: .; D gene: .; CDR3 DNA: TGCAGCGTTCGGACTGGCACAGATACGCAGTATTTT; CDR3 protein: CSVRTGTDTQYF
V gene: TRBV5-6; J gene: TRBJ1-1; clone size: once; D gene: TRBD1; CDR3 DNA: TGTGCCAGCAGCTTCCGGACAGGGTTGTTGTTCACTGAAGCTTTCTTT; CDR3 protein: CASSFRTGLLFTEAFF
V gene: TRBV1; J gene: TRBJ1-2; clone size: few; D gene: .; CDR3 DNA: TGCACCAGCAGCCAAACCCCGCAGGGATCCCTCAATGGCTACACCTTC; CDR3 protein: CTSSQTPQGSLNGYTF
V gene: TRBV5-4; J gene: TRBJ2-7; clone size: .; D gene: .; CDR3 DNA: TGTGCCAGCAGCTTGGTTGGGGCAGCGGGTTACGAGCAGTACTTC; CDR3 protein: CASSLVGAAGYEQYF
V gene: TRBV6-6; J gene: TRBJ1-2; clone size: .; D gene: .; CDR3 DNA: TGTGCCAGCAGTTACTCGATCTCGGCTGATGGCTACACCTTC; CDR3 protein: CASSYSISADGYTF
V gene: TRBV29-1; J gene: TRBJ1-1; clone size: .; D gene: .; CDR3 DNA: TGCAGCGTTATTCCGGGACTGACGAACACTGAAGCTTTCTTT; CDR3 protein: CSVIPGLTNTEAFF
V gene: TRBV9; J gene: TRBJ2-7; clone size: .; D gene: .; CDR3 DNA: TGTGCCAGCAGCAGAGCCGGGACTTCTTTCGAGCAGTACTTC; CDR3 protein: CASSRAGTSFEQYF
V gene: TRBV27; J gene: TRBJ2-1; clone size: few; D gene: TRBD2; CDR3 DNA: TGTGCCAGTTGCCCCTCGGGACTACTCGATGAGCAGTTCTTC; CDR3 protein: CASCPSGLLDEQFF
V gene: TRBV6-1; J gene: TRBJ2-7; clone size: .; D gene: .; CDR3 DNA: TGTGCCAGCAGTGAATTGGGACCCGGGGAGCAGTACTTC; CDR3 protein: CASSELGPGEQYF
V gene: TRBV3-1/TRBV3-2; J gene: TRBJ2-4; clone size: .; D gene: .; CDR3 DNA: TGTGCCAGCAGCCAAGGGACGGCTGGGAAACCGAGTTTAGCCAAAAACATTCAGTACTTC; CDR3 protein: CASSQGTAGKPSLAKNIQYF